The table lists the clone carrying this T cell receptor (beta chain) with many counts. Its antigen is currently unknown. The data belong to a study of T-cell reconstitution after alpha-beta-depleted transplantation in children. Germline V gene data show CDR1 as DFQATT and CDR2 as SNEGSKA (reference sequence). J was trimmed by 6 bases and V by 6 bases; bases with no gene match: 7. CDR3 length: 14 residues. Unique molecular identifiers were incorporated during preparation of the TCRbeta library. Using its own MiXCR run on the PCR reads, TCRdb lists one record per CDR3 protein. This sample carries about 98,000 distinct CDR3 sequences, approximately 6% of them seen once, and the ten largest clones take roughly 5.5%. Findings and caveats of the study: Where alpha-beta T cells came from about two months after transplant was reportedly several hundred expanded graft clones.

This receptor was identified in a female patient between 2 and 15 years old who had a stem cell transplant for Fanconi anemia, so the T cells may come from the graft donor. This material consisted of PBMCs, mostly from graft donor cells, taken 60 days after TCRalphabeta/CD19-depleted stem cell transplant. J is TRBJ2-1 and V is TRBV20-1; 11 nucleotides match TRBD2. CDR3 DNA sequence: TGCAGTGCGCCTCTAGCGGGGGGTATCAATGAGCAGTTCTTC. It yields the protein CSAPLAGGINEQFF.